This T cell receptor (beta chain) is drawn from a study of immune characterization of retroperitoneal liposarcoma. This clonotype was seen a handful of times. Germline V lookup: CDR1 MNHNS, CDR2 SASEGT. The CDR3 is made up of 14 amino acids. TCRdb reanalysed the PCR reads using MiXCR and keeps one entry per CDR3 protein. The sample lists some 1,600 distinct CDR3 sequences, roughly 45% seen once, with less than 25% in the top ten. The source of this sequence is a female donor with retroperitoneal liposarcoma. The V gene is TRBV6-1, the J gene TRBJ2-1, with D maybe TRBD2 (5 bases). The DNA end lines up better with TRBJ2-7; the J call may be wrong. The sequenced material came from tumor tissue. CDR3 amino acids: CASSGTRGPYEQYF. The CDR3 DNA reads as TGTGCCAGCAGCGGTACTAGAGGACCCTACGAGCAGTACTTC.